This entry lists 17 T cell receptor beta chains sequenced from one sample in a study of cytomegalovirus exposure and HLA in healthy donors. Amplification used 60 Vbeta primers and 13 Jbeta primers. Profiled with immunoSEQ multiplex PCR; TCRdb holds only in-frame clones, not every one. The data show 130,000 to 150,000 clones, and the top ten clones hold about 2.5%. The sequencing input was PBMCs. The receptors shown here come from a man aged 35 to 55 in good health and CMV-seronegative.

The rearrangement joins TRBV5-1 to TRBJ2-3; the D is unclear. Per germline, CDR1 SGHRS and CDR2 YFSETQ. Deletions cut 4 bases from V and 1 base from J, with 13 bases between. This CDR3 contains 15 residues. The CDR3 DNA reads TGCGCCAGCAGCACAGACAAGGTGGGCACAGATACGCAGTATTTT. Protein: CASSTDKVGTDTQYF. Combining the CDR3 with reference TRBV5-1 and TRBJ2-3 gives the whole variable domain KAGVTQTPRYLIKTRGQQVTLSCSPISGHRSVSWYQQTPGQGLQFLFEYFSETQRNKGNFPGRFSGRQFSNSRSEMNVSTLELGDSALYLCASSTDKVGTDTQYFGPGTRLTVL.

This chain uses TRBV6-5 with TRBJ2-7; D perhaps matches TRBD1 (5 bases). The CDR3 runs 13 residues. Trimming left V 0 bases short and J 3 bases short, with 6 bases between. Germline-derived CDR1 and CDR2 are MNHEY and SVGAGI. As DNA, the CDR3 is TGTGCCAGCAGTTACTCCGACAGCTACGAGCAGTACTTC. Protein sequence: CASSYSDSYEQYF.

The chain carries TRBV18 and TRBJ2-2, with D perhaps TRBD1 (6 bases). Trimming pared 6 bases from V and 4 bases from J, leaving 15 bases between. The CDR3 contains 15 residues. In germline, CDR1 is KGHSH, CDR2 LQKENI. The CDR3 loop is CASSGNRVSTGELFF. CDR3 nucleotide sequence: TGTGCCAGCTCGGGAAACAGGGTTAGCACCGGGGAGCTGTTTTTT.

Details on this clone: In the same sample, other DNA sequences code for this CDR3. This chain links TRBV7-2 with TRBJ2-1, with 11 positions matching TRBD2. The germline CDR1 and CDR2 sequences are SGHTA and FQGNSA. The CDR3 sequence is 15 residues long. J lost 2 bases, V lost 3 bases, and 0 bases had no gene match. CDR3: CASSFSGGAYNEQFF. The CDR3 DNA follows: TGTGCCAGCAGCTTTAGCGGGGGGGCCTACAATGAGCAGTTCTTC.

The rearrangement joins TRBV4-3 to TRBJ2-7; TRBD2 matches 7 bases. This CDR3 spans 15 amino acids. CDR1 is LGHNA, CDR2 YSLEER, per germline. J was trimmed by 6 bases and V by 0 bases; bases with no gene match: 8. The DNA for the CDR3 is TGCGCCAGCAGCCAAGATCTGGGGGGGTTGAGCGAGCAGTACTTC. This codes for CASSQDLGGLSEQYF.

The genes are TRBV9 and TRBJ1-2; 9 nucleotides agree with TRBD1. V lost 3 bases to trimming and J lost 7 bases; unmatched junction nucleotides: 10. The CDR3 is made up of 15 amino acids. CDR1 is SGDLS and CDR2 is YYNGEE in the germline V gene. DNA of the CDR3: TGTGCCAGCAGCGCTACACAGGGGGCGCTAGGTGGCTACACCTTC. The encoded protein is CASSATQGALGGYTF. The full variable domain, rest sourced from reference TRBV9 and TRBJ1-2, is DSGVTQTPKHLITATGQRVTLRCSPRSGDLSVYWYQQSLDQGLQFLIQYYNGEERAKGNILERFSAQQFPDLHSELNLSSLELGDSALYFCASSATQGALGGYTFGSGTRLTVV.

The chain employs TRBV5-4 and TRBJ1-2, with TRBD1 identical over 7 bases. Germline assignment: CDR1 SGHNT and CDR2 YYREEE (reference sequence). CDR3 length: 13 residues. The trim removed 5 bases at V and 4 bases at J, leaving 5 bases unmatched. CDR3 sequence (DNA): TGTGCCAGCAGTTACAGGGGAGGCTATGGCTACACCTTC. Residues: CASSYRGGYGYTF. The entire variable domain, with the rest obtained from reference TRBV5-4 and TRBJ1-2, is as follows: ETGVTQSPTHLIKTRGQQVTLRCSSQSGHNTVSWYQQALGQGPQFIFQYYREEENGRGNFPPRFSGLQFPNYSSELNVNALELDDSALYLCASSYRGGYGYTFGSGTRLTVV.

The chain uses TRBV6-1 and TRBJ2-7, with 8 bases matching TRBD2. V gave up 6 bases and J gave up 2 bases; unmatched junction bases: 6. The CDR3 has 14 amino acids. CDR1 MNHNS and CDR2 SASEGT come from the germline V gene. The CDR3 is CASRKRGHPYEQYF. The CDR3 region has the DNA TGTGCCAGCAGAAAGCGGGGGCACCCCTACGAGCAGTACTTC.

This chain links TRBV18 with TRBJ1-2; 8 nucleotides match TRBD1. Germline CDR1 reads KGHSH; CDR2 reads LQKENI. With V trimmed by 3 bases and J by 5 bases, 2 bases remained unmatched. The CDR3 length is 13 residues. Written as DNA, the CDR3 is TGTGCCAGCTCACCCGGACAGGGATATGGCTACACCTTC. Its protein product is CASSPGQGYGYTF.

The chain's CDR3 is CASSTAGQIIETQYF. CDR3 sequence (DNA): TGTGCCAGCAGCACGGCGGGACAGATTATAGAGACCCAGTACTTC. The rearrangement uses TRBV7-2 and TRBJ2-5; TRBD1 might be the D (7 bases). Germline V gene sequence: CDR1 SGHTA, CDR2 FQGNSA. Deletions cut 5 bases from V and 4 bases from J, with 17 bases between. The CDR3 has 15 amino acids. The entire variable domain, with the rest obtained from reference TRBV7-2 and TRBJ2-5, is as follows: GAGVSQSPSNKVTEKGKDVELRCDPISGHTALYWYRQSLGQGLEFLIYFQGNSAPDKSGLPSDRFSAERTGGSVSTLTIQRTQQEDSAVYLCASSTAGQIIETQYFGPGTRLLVL.

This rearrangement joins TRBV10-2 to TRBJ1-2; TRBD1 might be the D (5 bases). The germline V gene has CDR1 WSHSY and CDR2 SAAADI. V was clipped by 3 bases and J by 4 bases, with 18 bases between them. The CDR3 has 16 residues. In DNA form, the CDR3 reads TGCGCCAGCAGTGACAGGGAAAGGGTCAATATCTATGGCTACACCTTC. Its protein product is CASSDRERVNIYGYTF.

CDR3 loop: CASSHQDSPSSYNEQFF. The CDR3 nucleotides are TGCGCCAGCAGCCATCAGGACAGTCCCAGCTCCTACAATGAGCAGTTCTTC. V is TRBV4-3 and J is TRBJ2-1; TRBD1 might be the D (6 bases). Germline V CDR1 and CDR2: LGHNA, YSLEER. The V end was cut by 3 bases, the J end by 0 bases, with 15 bases between. CDR3 length: 17 amino acids.

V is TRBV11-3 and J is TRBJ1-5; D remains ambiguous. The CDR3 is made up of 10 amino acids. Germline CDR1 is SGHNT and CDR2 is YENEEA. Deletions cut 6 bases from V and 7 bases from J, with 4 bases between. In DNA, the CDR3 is TGTGCCAGCAGGAGGCAGCCCCAGCATTTT. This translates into CASRRQPQHF.

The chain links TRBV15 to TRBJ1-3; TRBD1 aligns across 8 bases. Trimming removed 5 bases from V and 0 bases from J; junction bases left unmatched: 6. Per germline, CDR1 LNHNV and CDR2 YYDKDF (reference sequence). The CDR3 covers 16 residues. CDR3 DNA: TGTGCCACCAGCTTCATCAGGGGGCCCTCTGGAAACACCATATATTTT. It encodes CATSFIRGPSGNTIYF.

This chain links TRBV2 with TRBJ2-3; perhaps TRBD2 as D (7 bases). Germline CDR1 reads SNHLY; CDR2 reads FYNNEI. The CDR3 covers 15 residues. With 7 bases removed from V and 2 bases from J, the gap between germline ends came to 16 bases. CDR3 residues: CASTPRGGATDTQYF. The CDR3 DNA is TGTGCCAGCACCCCTAGGGGGGGGGCCACAGATACGCAGTATTTT.

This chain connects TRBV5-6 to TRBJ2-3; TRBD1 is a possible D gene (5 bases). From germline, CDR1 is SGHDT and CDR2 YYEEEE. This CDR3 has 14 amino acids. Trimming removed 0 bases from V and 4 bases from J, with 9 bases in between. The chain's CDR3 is CASSLEGAADTQYF. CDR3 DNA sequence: TGTGCCAGCAGCTTGGAAGGGGCAGCAGATACGCAGTATTTT.

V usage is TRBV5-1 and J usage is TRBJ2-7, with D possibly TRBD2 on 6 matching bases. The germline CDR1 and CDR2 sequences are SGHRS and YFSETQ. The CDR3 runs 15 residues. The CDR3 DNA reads TGCGTACCACCATCGGGGAGGTTCAGCTCCTACGAGCAGTACTTC. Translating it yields CVPPSGRFSSYEQYF.